The entry below describes one T cell receptor (beta chain). Sequence at one end of the junction differs from germline and may be a read error. This sample was taken from a study of blood T cell repertoires in COVID-19. The wider study: Researchers got acute and convalescent COVID-19 samples from the United States, Italy and Spain. Nucleic acid was either cDNA or gDNA, and it came from T cells, B-cell-depleted T cells, or PBMCs.

How the authors handled the data: Estimated nucleated cell counts came from reference gene primer amplification. Sequencing was performed with immunoSEQ multiplex PCR; in TCRdb, only in-frame clones are kept and a portion is missing. The DNA gave D and trimming, while V, J and clone size come from that table. The sample has approximately 230,000 clones, roughly four fifths seen once. Germline V lookup: CDR1 LNHNV, CDR2 YYDKDF (reference sequence). CDR3 length equals 14 residues. The rearrangement links TRBV15 to TRBJ1-5; no clear D. The receptor comes from a man older than 75 with acute or convalescent COVID-19. The specimen was peripheral blood. CDR3 DNA sequence: TGTGCCACCAGCCGAGATTATAGCAATCAGCCCCAGCATTTT. Translating gives CATSRDYSNQPQHF. Combining the CDR3 with reference TRBV15 and TRBJ1-5 gives the whole variable domain DAMVIQNPRYQVTQFGKPVTLSCSQTLNHNVMYWYQQKSSQAPKLLFHYYDKDFNNEADTPDNFQSRRPNTSFCFLDIRSPGLGDTAMYLCATSRDYSNQPQHFGDGTRLSIL.